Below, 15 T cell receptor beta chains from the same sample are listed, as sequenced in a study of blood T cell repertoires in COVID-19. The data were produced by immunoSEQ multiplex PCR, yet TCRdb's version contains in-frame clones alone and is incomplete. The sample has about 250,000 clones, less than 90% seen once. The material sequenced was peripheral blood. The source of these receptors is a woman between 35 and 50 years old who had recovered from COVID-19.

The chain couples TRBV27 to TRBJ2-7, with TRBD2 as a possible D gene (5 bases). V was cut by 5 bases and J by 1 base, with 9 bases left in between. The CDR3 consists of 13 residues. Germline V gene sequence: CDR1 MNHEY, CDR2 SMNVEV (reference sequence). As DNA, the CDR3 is TGTGCCAGCAGTCGTTCGGGGTCCTACGAGCAGTACTTC. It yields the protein CASSRSGSYEQYF.

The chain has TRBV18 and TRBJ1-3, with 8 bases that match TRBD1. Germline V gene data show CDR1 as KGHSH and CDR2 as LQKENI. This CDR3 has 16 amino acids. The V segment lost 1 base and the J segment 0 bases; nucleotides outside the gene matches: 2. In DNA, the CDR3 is TGTGCCAGCTCACCACGAGGACAGGGCTCTGGAAACACCATATATTTT. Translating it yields CASSPRGQGSGNTIYF.

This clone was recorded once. In DNA form, the CDR3 reads TGCAGCGTACTCGGGACAGACTCATCCTACGAGCAGTACTTC. This translates into CSVLGTDSSYEQYF. The chain employs TRBV29-1 and TRBJ2-7; 7 positions agree with TRBD1. There are 14 residues in the CDR3. The J segment lost 1 base and the V segment lost 6 bases, leaving 9 bases of the junction unmatched. Germline assignment: CDR1 SQVTM and CDR2 ANQGSEA.

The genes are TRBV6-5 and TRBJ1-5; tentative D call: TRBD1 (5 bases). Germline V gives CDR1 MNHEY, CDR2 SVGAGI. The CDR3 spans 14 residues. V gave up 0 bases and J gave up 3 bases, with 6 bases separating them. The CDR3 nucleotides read TGTGCCAGCAGTTACTCCAGGGCCAATCAGCCCCAGCATTTT. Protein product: CASSYSRANQPQHF.

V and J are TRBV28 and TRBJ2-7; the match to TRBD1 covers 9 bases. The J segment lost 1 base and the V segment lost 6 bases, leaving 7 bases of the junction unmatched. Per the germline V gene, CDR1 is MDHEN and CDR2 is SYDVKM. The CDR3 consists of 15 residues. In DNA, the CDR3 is TGTGCCAGCAGACGACAGGGGGTTCGTTCCTACGAGCAGTACTTC. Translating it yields CASRRQGVRSYEQYF.

The CDR3 spells CASSQDPRAGYQETQYF. CDR3 DNA: TGTGCCAGCAGCCAAGACCCGAGAGCCGGGTACCAAGAGACCCAGTACTTC. The gene calls are TRBV14 and TRBJ2-5; D not certain. CDR3 length: 17 amino acids. The V end lost 0 bases, the J end lost 0 bases, and 14 bases lay between the germline ends. Germline V gives CDR1 SGHDN, CDR2 FVKESK.

The CDR3 DNA reads as TGCGCCAGCAGCTTTGGACAGGGGAAGAGCTATGGCTACACCTTC. Translating it yields CASSFGQGKSYGYTF. This chain connects TRBV5-1 to TRBJ1-2; 9 bases agree with TRBD1. From germline, CDR1 is SGHRS and CDR2 YFSETQ. The V gene end was trimmed by 2 bases and the J gene end by 4 bases; junction bases not matched to a gene: 6. This CDR3 has 15 amino acids.

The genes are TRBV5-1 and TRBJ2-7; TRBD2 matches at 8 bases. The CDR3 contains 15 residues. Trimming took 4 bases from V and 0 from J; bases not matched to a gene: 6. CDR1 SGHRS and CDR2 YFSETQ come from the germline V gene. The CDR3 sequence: CASSPGGASSYEQYF. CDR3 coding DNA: TGCGCCAGCAGCCCCGGGGGGGCGAGCTCCTACGAGCAGTACTTC.

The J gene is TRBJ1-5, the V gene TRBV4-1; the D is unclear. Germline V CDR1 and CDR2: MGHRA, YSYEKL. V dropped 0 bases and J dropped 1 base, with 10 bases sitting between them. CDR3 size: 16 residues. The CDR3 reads CASSQEVTYSNQPQHF. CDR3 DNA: TGCGCCAGCAGCCAAGAGGTTACCTACAGCAATCAGCCCCAGCATTTT.

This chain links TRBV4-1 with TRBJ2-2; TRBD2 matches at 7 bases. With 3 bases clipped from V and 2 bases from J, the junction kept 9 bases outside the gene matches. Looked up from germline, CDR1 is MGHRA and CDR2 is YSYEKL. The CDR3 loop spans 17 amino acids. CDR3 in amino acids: CASSQLRGGINTGELFF. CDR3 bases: TGCGCCAGCAGCCAGTTAAGGGGAGGGATTAACACCGGGGAGCTGTTTTTT.

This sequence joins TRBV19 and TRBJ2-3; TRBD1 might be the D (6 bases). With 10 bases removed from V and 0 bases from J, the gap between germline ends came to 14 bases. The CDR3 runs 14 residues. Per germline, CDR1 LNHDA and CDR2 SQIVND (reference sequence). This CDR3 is CATKPGHSTDTQYF. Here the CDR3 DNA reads TGTGCCACTAAGCCGGGACATAGCACAGATACGCAGTATTTT.

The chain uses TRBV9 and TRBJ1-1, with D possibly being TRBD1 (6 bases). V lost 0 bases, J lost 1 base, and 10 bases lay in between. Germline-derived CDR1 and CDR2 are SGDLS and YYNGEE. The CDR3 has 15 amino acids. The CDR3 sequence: CASSVVQGPNTEAFF. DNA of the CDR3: TGTGCCAGCAGCGTAGTTCAGGGGCCGAACACTGAAGCTTTCTTT.

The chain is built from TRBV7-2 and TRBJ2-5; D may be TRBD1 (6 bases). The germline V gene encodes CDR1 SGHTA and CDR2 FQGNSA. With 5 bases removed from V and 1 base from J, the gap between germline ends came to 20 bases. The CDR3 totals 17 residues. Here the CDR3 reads CASSQKRVGQLQETQYF. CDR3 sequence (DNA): TGTGCCAGCAGCCAAAAGAGAGTCGGACAGCTCCAAGAGACCCAGTACTTC.

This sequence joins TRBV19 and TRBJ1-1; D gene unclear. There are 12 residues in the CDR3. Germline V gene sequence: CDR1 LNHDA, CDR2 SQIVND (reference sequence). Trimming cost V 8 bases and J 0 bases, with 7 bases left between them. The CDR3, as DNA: TGTGCCAGTGCACAAATGAACACTGAAGCTTTCTTT. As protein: CASAQMNTEAFF.

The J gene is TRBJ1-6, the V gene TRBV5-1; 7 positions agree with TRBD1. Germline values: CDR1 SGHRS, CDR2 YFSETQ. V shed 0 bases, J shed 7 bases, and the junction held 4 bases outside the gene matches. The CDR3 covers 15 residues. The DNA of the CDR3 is TGCGCCAGCAGCTTGGGGGGGACAGAAAATTCACCCCTCCACTTT. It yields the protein CASSLGGTENSPLHF.